This T cell receptor (beta chain) was captured in a study of control samples from healthy donors and cancer patients. This table comes from immunoSEQ multiplex PCR, and its TCRdb copy is limited to in-frame clones, with some not included. The data show 90,000 to 100,000 clones, with less than 85% seen just once and about 38% held by the top ten. The receptor was derived from a man aged 70 or older with lung cancer. The specimen sequenced was PBMCs.

The CDR3 reads CASSIEGTSSYNSPLHF. CDR3 nucleotides: TGTGCCAGTAGTATAGAAGGCACGAGCTCCTATAATTCACCCCTCCACTTT. The V and J genes are TRBV19 and TRBJ1-6; D call uncertain. The CDR3 totals 17 residues. Trimming took off 0 bases at V and 0 bases at J, with 9 bases between the two ends. Germline loops: CDR1 LNHDA, CDR2 SQIVND (reference sequence).